Below, one T cell receptor (beta chain) is given with its context. Method: immunoSEQ multiplex PCR; TCRdb's copy keeps in-frame clones and lacks some. Of around 13,000 clones in the sample, 88% were seen once. The CDR3 length is 15 residues. Per germline, CDR1 MNHEY and CDR2 SVGAGI. V was shortened by 2 bases and J by 4 bases, with 9 bases between the two germline ends. The data were obtained in a study of T cell changes during pregnancy in multiple sclerosis. Material: CD8+ T cells from peripheral blood mononuclear cells, obtained in the second trimester of pregnancy. V is TRBV6-5 and J is TRBJ2-6; D gene unclear. The source is a female donor in good health, enrolled as a control in a pregnancy study. In DNA form, the CDR3 reads TGTGCCAGCAGTTACGGCCTCCCCGGGGCCAACGTCCTGACTTTC. Amino acids: CASSYGLPGANVLTF.